This TCR beta chain came from a study of T cells after yellow fever vaccination. This CDR3 region has 16 residues. The V and J ends lost 4 bases and 5 bases, in that order; junction bases with no gene match: 12. CDR1 is SGHRS and CDR2 is YFSETQ in the germline V gene. In this sample, this clonotype turned up a few times. TCRdb ran MiXCR on the 5' RACE reads and lists one entry per CDR3 protein. Of approximately 300,000 distinct CDR3 sequences listed, roughly a tenth are singletons. The input for sequencing was CD4+ T cells sorted from PBMCs, taken 45 days after the yellow fever booster vaccination. V is TRBV5-1 and J is TRBJ1-3; 7 nucleotides agree with TRBD1. The TCR sequence derives from a man aged 18-30 years who received the YFV17D yellow fever vaccine. CDR3: CASSTGTATIRNTIYF. Here the CDR3 DNA reads TGCGCCAGCAGCACCGGGACAGCCACCATCCGAAACACCATATATTTT.